These T cell receptor beta chains were read from a single sample in a study of cytomegalovirus exposure and HLA in healthy donors. Clones were sequenced by immunoSEQ multiplex PCR, and TCRdb holds only the in-frame ones, with some missing. The table records roughly 170,000 clones, approximately 80% of them present only once. The sequenced sample was PBMCs. These receptors originate from a young man in good health and CMV-seronegative. CDR3s include the opening cysteine and the closing phenylalanine or tryptophan.

TRBV30,CAVNRGQRNTEAFF
TRBV7-2,CASSRTDRGPYF
TRBV28,CATQGGSSYEQYF
TRBV19,CASSPSGRAYTGELFF
TRBV19,CASSSEGVNTEAFF
TRBV7-9,CASSYLLPVTGELFF
TRBV10-2,CASRGTRGVYGYTF
TRBV25-1,CASSTTGANQPQHF
TRBV5-1,CASRVDRAGSTGELFF
TRBV23-1,CASSQSSRGLDSPLHF
TRBV4-2,CASSSGGSYEQYF
TRBV6-4,CASSDSQSGEQFF
TRBV6-4,CASSDSSSRGSGELFF
TRBV9,CASSARGLLNEQFF
TRBV27,CASSFGEAYEQYF
TRBV7-2,CASSLEQRTEAFF
TRBV29-1,CSVETLAGGTGELFF
TRBV19,CASSMVPGYNEQFF
TRBV6-5,CASRAGTGELFF
TRBV5-4,CASSLGLHTDTQYF
TRBV6-5,CASRGQGARGYTF
TRBV21-1,CASSKAGKSRTGTNTEAFF
TRBV4-2,CASTGQDNEKLFF
TRBV18,CASSPASGGPSGETQYF
TRBV6-5,CASSYSGQNNQPQHF
TRBV29-1,CSVEGSNEQYF
TRBV19,CASSMPGQGIYEQYF
TRBV29-1,CSVVAGQSYGYTF
TRBV5-1,CASSLSGNSYNEQFF
TRBV7-3,CASSLSGANTGELFF
TRBV19,CASTIQGAVTEAFF
TRBV5-4,CASSLAAGIDYGYTF
TRBV5-1,CASSLGASGNYEQYF
TRBV4-2,CASSQDGHPGGNTEAFF
TRBV11-3,CASSSNPPACGHTF
TRBV6-5,CASSQRRLLYEQYF
TRBV11-2,CASSLTSLSGANVLTF
TRBV6-5,CASRIRGGNTEAFF
TRBV28,CASSDTGGQSLLQETQYF
TRBV5-1,CASRGQGPYEQYF
TRBV5-1,CASSLVGGPVAGNTIYF
TRBV28,CASRTARLAYEQYF
TRBV4-1,CASSTTSGGAYTQYF
TRBV11-2,CASSRETSAGAYEQYF
TRBV5-1,CASRPLPGGGGTDTQYF
TRBV6-6,CASRDQGWAGNQPQHF
TRBV10-1,CASSAGTGLTEAFF
TRBV5-6,CASSSGYNEQFF
TRBV27,CASSVGQENTEAFF
TRBV5-5,CASSVQGNQPQHF
TRBV2,CASSEALGAGYTF
TRBV7-9,CASRAYNEQFF
TRBV6-1,CASSEGGQGREKLFF
TRBV27,CASSRGALDTQYF
TRBV5-6,CASSLGLAGYNEQFF
TRBV6-5,CASSYLQGGYGYTF
TRBV30,CAFDRGSKTEAFF
TRBV2,CASSASAGANVLTF